This T cell receptor beta chain was observed in a study of beta chain features in type 1 diabetes. Study-level points and caveats: Shorter TCRB CDR3s, moderately but significantly so, marked every one of the four CD4+ subsets in Type 1 diabetes patients. Whether TCRB rearrangement is influenced by HLA type was left unresolved in this analysis.

The CDR3 length is 14 residues. Germline CDR1 and CDR2: SEHNR and FQNEAQ (reference sequence). V lost 10 bases and J lost 2; bases outside the gene matches: 9. Reverse transcribing all isolated RNA meant expressed TCRB transcripts were sequenced. The protocol was immunoSEQ multiplex PCR, while the TCRdb copy is restricted to in-frame clones and leaves out a portion. The table lists 100,000 to 150,000 clones, 9% of them singletons, with around 0.7% in the top ten. Concerning this clone: Its antigen is unknown.

The chain couples TRBV7-9 to TRBJ2-7; 9 nucleotides agree with TRBD2. The clonotype comes from a young man with type 1 diabetes. The sequencing input was central memory CD4+ T cells from blood. CDR3 nucleotide sequence: TGTGCCACCGAGGCTAGCGGGGCGACCTACGAGCAGTACTTC. It encodes CATEASGATYEQYF.